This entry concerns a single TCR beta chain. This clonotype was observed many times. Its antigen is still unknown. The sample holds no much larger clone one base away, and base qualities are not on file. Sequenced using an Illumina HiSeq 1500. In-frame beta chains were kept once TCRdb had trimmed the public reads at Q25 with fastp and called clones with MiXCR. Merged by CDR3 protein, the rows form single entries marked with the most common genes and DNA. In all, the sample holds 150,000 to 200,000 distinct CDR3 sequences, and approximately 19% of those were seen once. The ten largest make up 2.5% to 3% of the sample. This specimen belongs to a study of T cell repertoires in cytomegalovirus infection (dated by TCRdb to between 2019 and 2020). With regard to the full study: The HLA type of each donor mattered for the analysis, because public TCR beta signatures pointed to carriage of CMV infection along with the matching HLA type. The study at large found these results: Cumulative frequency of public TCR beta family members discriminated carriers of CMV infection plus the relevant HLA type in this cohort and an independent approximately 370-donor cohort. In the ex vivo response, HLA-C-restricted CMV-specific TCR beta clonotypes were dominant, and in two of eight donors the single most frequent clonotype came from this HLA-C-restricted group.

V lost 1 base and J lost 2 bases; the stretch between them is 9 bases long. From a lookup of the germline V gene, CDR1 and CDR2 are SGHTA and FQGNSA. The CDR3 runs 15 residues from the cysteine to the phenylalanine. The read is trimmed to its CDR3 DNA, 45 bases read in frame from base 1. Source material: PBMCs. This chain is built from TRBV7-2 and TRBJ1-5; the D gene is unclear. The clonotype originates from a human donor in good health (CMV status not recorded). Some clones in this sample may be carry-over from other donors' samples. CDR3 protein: CASSLGDVGNQPQHF. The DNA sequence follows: TGTGCCAGCAGCTTAGGAGATGTCGGCAATCAGCCCCAGCATTTT.